A single sample is the source of the 32 T cell receptor beta chains below, sequenced in a study of blood T cell repertoires in COVID-19. The protocol was immunoSEQ multiplex PCR, while the TCRdb copy is restricted to in-frame clones and leaves out a portion. The sample contains 90,000 to 100,000 clones, about 80% of which appear only once. Sequencing was carried out using peripheral blood. The receptors here all came from a man aged 60 to 75 with acute or convalescent COVID-19.

The chain has TRBV29-1 and TRBJ1-5; D gene ambiguous. V lost 0 bases and J lost 8, with 11 bases in between. The germline V gene encodes CDR1 SQVTM and CDR2 ANQGSEA. The CDR3 covers 13 residues. Here the CDR3 reads CSVEEGTGKPQHF. The CDR3 coding sequence is TGCAGCGTTGAAGAAGGTACGGGGAAGCCCCAGCATTTT.

This clone was detected a few times. The chain carries TRBV5-6 and TRBJ1-1; D perhaps matches TRBD1 (5 bases). The CDR3 loop spans 12 amino acids. The V end was cut by 5 bases, the J end by 6 bases, with 11 bases between. Looked up from germline, CDR1 is SGHDT and CDR2 is YYEEEE. The CDR3 protein is CASRYGHSEAFF. The CDR3 nucleotides read TGTGCCAGCAGGTATGGACACTCTGAAGCTTTCTTT.

This clone was seen a handful of times. The DNA for the CDR3 is TGTGCCACCAGTGAATACGGGACAGGGGGACACCTCAATGAGCAGTTCTTC. This codes for CATSEYGTGGHLNEQFF. The chain links TRBV24-1 to TRBJ2-1; TRBD1 matches at 11 bases. Losses at the gene ends were 4 bases for V and 6 bases for J; bases not matched to a gene: 10. The CDR3 has 17 amino acids. Germline CDR1 and CDR2: KGHDR and SFDVKD.

The chain is built from TRBV12-3 or TRBV12-4 and TRBJ2-5; a weak D match, TRBD2 (6 bases). With 6 bases removed from V and 4 bases from J, the gap between germline ends came to 12 bases. The CDR3 has 13 residues. The CDR3 spells CASRSAEGETQYF. Here the CDR3 DNA reads TGTGCCAGCAGGTCGGCGGAGGGAGAGACCCAGTACTTC.

A few counts support this clone. The chain is built from TRBV30 and TRBJ1-2; 9 bases line up with TRBD1. Trimming removed 3 bases from V and 8 bases from J; junction bases left unmatched: 13. In germline, CDR1 is GTSNPN, CDR2 SVGIG (reference sequence). The CDR3 runs to 15 residues. Written as DNA, the CDR3 is TGTGCCTGGAGCGTAGAGGGTTGGACAGGGGAAGGCTACACCTTC. Translation gives CAWSVEGWTGEGYTF.

The chain is built from TRBV6-6 and TRBJ2-3; D may be TRBD1 (6 bases). The V gene lost 4 bases and the J gene lost 6 bases, with 14 bases spanning the gap. The CDR3 contains 14 residues. Per the germline V gene, CDR1 is MNHNY and CDR2 is SVGAGI (reference sequence). CDR3 sequence (DNA): TGTGCCAGCAGTTTGGACAGTTTGGCGGATACGCAGTATTTT. It yields the protein CASSLDSLADTQYF.

This clone was detected only a few times. The rearrangement joins TRBV29-1 to TRBJ1-3; 7 nucleotides align to TRBD1. The CDR3 has 15 amino acids. CDR1 is SQVTM and CDR2 is ANQGSEA in the germline V gene. V lost 5 bases, J lost 1 base, and 8 bases stayed unmatched. CDR3 residues: CSVFRDSPSGNTIYF. The CDR3 DNA reads as TGCAGCGTTTTCCGGGACAGCCCTTCTGGAAACACCATATATTTT.

The V and J genes are TRBV6-5 and TRBJ2-7; 7 bases fit TRBD1. The CDR3 consists of 14 residues. Per the germline V gene, CDR1 is MNHEY and CDR2 is SVGAGI. V lost 5 bases, J lost 6 bases, and 10 bases stayed unmatched. The CDR3 sequence: CASSLDRAPSEQYF. CDR3 DNA: TGTGCCAGCAGTCTAGACAGGGCCCCCTCCGAGCAGTACTTC.

This clone has only a few counts. The rearrangement uses TRBV9 and TRBJ2-3; TRBD1 matches at 10 bases. V shed 4 bases and J 3 bases; nucleotides not matched to a gene: 5. Germline CDR1 is SGDLS and CDR2 is YYNGEE. The CDR3 has 15 amino acids. The CDR3 here is CASSFGTGVTDTQYF. The CDR3 DNA sequence: TGTGCCAGCAGCTTCGGGACAGGGGTGACAGATACGCAGTATTTT.

CDR3 amino acids: CASSLVYRGVGNTIYF. In nucleotides, the CDR3 is TGTGCCAGCAGCTTAGTGTACAGGGGGGTTGGAAACACCATATATTTT. J is TRBJ1-3 and V is TRBV7-6, with 8 bases lining up with TRBD1. Germline V CDR1 and CDR2: SGHVS, FNYEAQ. The ends lost 1 base at V and 3 bases at J; junction bases unmatched: 5. CDR3 length equals 16 residues.

V is TRBV7-2 and J is TRBJ2-5; D may be TRBD2 (5 bases). The CDR3 is made up of 13 amino acids. In germline, CDR1 is SGHTA, CDR2 FQGNSA. Trimming stripped 4 bases from V and 5 bases from J, with 11 bases between. This CDR3 reads CASSSGMSETQYF. The CDR3 region has the DNA TGTGCCAGCAGCTCGGGGATGTCGGAGACCCAGTACTTC.

This chain links TRBV5-4 with TRBJ1-2, with 8 bases fitting TRBD1. The CDR3 is made up of 15 amino acids. The V segment lost 0 bases and the J segment 1 base; nucleotides outside the gene matches: 2. Germline V gene sequence: CDR1 SGHNT, CDR2 YYREEE (reference sequence). The CDR3 bases are TGTGCCAGCAGCTTGGGGACAGGGATTAACTATGGCTACACCTTC. Protein product: CASSLGTGINYGYTF.

This chain joins TRBV7-2 and TRBJ1-1; D is possibly TRBD1 (5 bases). The germline V gene encodes CDR1 SGHTA and CDR2 FQGNSA. The CDR3 is 19 amino acids. V was trimmed by 3 bases and J by 1 base, leaving 24 bases between them. This CDR3 reads CASSLGLLIPGTTNTEAFF. The DNA for the CDR3 is TGTGCCAGCAGCTTGGGACTCCTGATCCCTGGGACTACGAACACTGAAGCTTTCTTT.

This clone was counted once. V is TRBV7-2 and J is TRBJ1-1, with no clear D. Trimming took off 3 bases at V and 1 base at J, with 6 bases between the two ends. Germline V gene data show CDR1 as SGHTA and CDR2 as FQGNSA. The CDR3 consists of 13 residues. The CDR3 spells CASSFGPNTEAFF. The CDR3 coding sequence is TGTGCCAGCAGCTTTGGCCCGAACACTGAAGCTTTCTTT.

V and J are TRBV5-1 and TRBJ1-5, with unresolved D. The CDR3 has 13 amino acids. V shed 4 bases and J shed 5 bases, with 10 bases lying between them. The germline V gene has CDR1 SGHRS and CDR2 YFSETQ. As DNA, the CDR3 is TGCGCCAGCAGCCCCGTTCCCGATCAGCCCCAGCATTTT. Encoded protein: CASSPVPDQPQHF.

This chain links TRBV5-6 with TRBJ1-2, with TRBD1 matching over 7 bases. The CDR3 is made up of 16 amino acids. Trimming removed 4 bases from V and 2 bases from J; junction bases left unmatched: 11. From germline, CDR1 is SGHDT and CDR2 YYEEEE. The CDR3 spells CASSTPLQGNNYGYTF. The CDR3, as DNA: TGTGCCAGCAGCACGCCCTTACAGGGGAACAACTATGGCTACACCTTC.

The chain combines TRBV5-1 with TRBJ1-1; the D is unclear. This CDR3 has 13 amino acids. Germline CDR1 SGHRS, CDR2 YFSETQ. Trimming took off 6 bases at V and 2 bases at J, with 11 bases between the two ends. CDR3 sequence reads: CASTASVNTEAFF. The DNA of the CDR3 is TGCGCCAGCACCGCTTCGGTAAACACTGAAGCTTTCTTT.

This chain joins TRBV5-5 and TRBJ2-7; TRBD1 matches at 11 bases. The CDR3 runs 16 residues. The V gene end was trimmed by 0 bases and the J gene end by 7 bases; junction bases not matched to a gene: 9. Germline V gene lookup returns CDR1 SGHKS and CDR2 YYEKEE (reference sequence). CDR3 sequence: CASSLARTGGAGEQYF. The CDR3 DNA is TGTGCCAGCAGCTTGGCTCGGACAGGGGGCGCGGGGGAGCAGTACTTC.

This clone was observed once. The V call is TRBV29-1, the J call TRBJ2-3; perhaps TRBD2 as D (5 bases). The CDR3 contains 14 residues. Germline lookup yields CDR1 SQVTM and CDR2 ANQGSEA. Trimming cost V 8 bases and J 1 base, with 16 bases left between them. CDR3 amino acids: CSSDTAGGTDTQYF. The CDR3 region has the DNA TGCAGCTCCGATACGGCCGGGGGCACAGATACGCAGTATTTT.

This rearrangement joins TRBV4-1 to TRBJ1-2; 8 bases fit TRBD1. The CDR3 runs 18 residues. From germline, CDR1 is MGHRA and CDR2 YSYEKL. V shed 2 bases, J shed 7 bases, and the junction held 18 bases outside the gene matches. Here the CDR3 reads CASSQILLPFTGGGGYTF. The CDR3 bases are TGCGCCAGCAGCCAAATACTATTGCCTTTCACAGGGGGAGGTGGCTACACCTTC.

In its sample, this clone was seen a few times. The V and J genes are TRBV7-2 and TRBJ1-6, with D possibly being TRBD1 (6 bases). This CDR3 has 19 amino acids. Germline V gene data show CDR1 as SGHTA and CDR2 as FQGNSA. The V gene lost 1 base and the J gene lost 0 bases, with 16 bases spanning the gap. CDR3 coding DNA: TGTGCCAGCAGCTTAGGTCACAGGGTAGGGAGCTCCTATAATTCACCCCTCCACTTT. This encodes CASSLGHRVGSSYNSPLHF. Using reference TRBV7-2 and TRBJ1-6 for the parts outside the CDR3, the full variable domain is GAGVSQSPSNKVTEKGKDVELRCDPISGHTALYWYRQSLGQGLEFLIYFQGNSAPDKSGLPSDRFSAERTGGSVSTLTIQRTQQEDSAVYLCASSLGHRVGSSYNSPLHFGNGTRLTVT.

The chain links TRBV3-1 (or the pseudogene TRBV3-2) to TRBJ1-5; the D gene is possibly TRBD1 (6 bases). Per the germline V gene, CDR1 is LGHDT and CDR2 is YNNKEL (reference sequence). The V and J ends lost 8 bases and 3 bases respectively, with 14 bases between them. This CDR3 is 14 amino acids long. The CDR3 is CASSDSEINQPQHF. In nucleotides, the CDR3 is TGTGCCAGCTCGGACAGTGAGATCAATCAGCCCCAGCATTTT.

The chain is built from TRBV5-6 and TRBJ2-1, with TRBD2 matching over 15 bases. Germline assignment: CDR1 SGHDT and CDR2 YYEEEE. The CDR3 is 19 amino acids. Losses at the gene ends were 4 bases for V and 4 bases for J; bases not matched to a gene: 12. The CDR3 sequence: CASSVSPGTSGGSYNEQFF. The CDR3 coding sequence is TGTGCCAGCAGCGTATCGCCCGGGACTAGCGGGGGGTCATACAATGAGCAGTTCTTC.

The V and J genes are TRBV11-1 and TRBJ1-1; D remains unclear. The CDR3 runs 13 residues. Trimming took off 2 bases at V and 1 base at J, with 5 bases between the two ends. Germline assignment: CDR1 SGHAT and CDR2 FQDESV (reference sequence). DNA for the CDR3: TGTGCCAGCAGCTTAACGGGGAACACTGAAGCTTTCTTT. This translates into CASSLTGNTEAFF.

The gene calls are TRBV5-6 and TRBJ2-5, with 11 bases lining up with TRBD2. Per germline, CDR1 SGHDT and CDR2 YYEEEE. The J segment lost 0 bases and the V segment lost 2 bases, leaving 3 bases of the junction unmatched. CDR3 size: 16 residues. CDR3 amino acids: CASSLLAGGNQETQYF. The CDR3 DNA reads TGTGCCAGCAGCTTATTAGCGGGGGGGAACCAAGAGACCCAGTACTTC.

The rearrangement joins TRBV7-3 to TRBJ1-2; TRBD1 matches at 8 bases. This CDR3 has 13 amino acids. J gave up 4 bases and V 6 bases, and 4 bases lay outside the gene matches. Per germline, CDR1 SGHTA and CDR2 FQGTGA. Here the CDR3 reads CASRNTGGYGYTF. The CDR3 nucleotides are TGTGCCAGCAGGAATACAGGGGGCTATGGCTACACCTTC.

V usage is TRBV6-1 and J usage is TRBJ2-1; 9 positions match TRBD1. Germline lookup yields CDR1 MNHNS and CDR2 SASEGT. Trimming cost V 1 base and J 7 bases; bases outside gene matches: 5. The CDR3 totals 15 residues. CDR3 in DNA: TGTGCCAGCAGTGAAGTGGGGACAGGGCCTAATGAGCAGTTCTTC. It specifies CASSEVGTGPNEQFF.

V usage is TRBV19 and J usage is TRBJ2-7; D unresolved. Trimming took 5 bases from V and 0 from J, leaving 11 bases between them. Germline values: CDR1 LNHDA, CDR2 SQIVND (reference sequence). The CDR3 loop spans 14 amino acids. The DNA for the CDR3 is TGTGCCAGTAGTCCCAGTTTTACCTCCTACGAGCAGTACTTC. Its translation: CASSPSFTSYEQYF.

This clone was detected a few times. The chain is built from TRBV24-1 and TRBJ2-2, with 9 bases aligning to TRBD1. With 7 bases clipped from V and 5 bases from J, the junction kept 4 bases outside the gene matches. The CDR3 totals 14 residues. Germline CDR1 is KGHDR and CDR2 is SFDVKD. The CDR3 bases are TGTGCCACCAGAAGGGGACAGGGAACCGGGGAGCTGTTTTTT. Translation: CATRRGQGTGELFF.

The chain employs TRBV10-3 and TRBJ2-1; 8 bases line up with TRBD1. The germline V gene encodes CDR1 ENHRY and CDR2 SYGVKD. Trimming removed 4 bases from V and 7 bases from J; junction bases left unmatched: 6. This CDR3 has 14 amino acids. The CDR3 sequence is CAISGGTGFNEQFF. The CDR3 DNA reads TGTGCCATCAGTGGTGGGACAGGATTTAATGAGCAGTTCTTC.

This clone turned up a few times. The chain links TRBV7-9 to TRBJ1-2; TRBD1 aligns across 7 bases. Germline V gene sequence: CDR1 SEHNR, CDR2 FQNEAQ (reference sequence). V was clipped by 0 bases and J by 4 bases; unmatched bases: 11. The CDR3 covers 17 residues. CDR3 region: CASSLALETGSRYGYTF. DNA for the CDR3: TGTGCCAGCAGCTTAGCTCTTGAGACAGGGAGTCGCTATGGCTACACCTTC.

This sequence joins TRBV2 and TRBJ2-7; TRBD1 might be the D (5 bases). This CDR3 spans 15 amino acids. Germline CDR1 is SNHLY and CDR2 is FYNNEI. V lost 3 bases, J lost 2 bases, and 14 bases lay in between. For the CDR3, the DNA is TGTGCCAGCAGTGAGCAAGGCAGGGTGGCCTACGAGCAGTACTTC. As protein: CASSEQGRVAYEQYF.